Listed below are T cell receptor beta chains from one sample, sequenced in a study of OX40 agonist ivuxolimab in advanced cancers. The data were produced by immunoSEQ multiplex PCR, yet TCRdb's version contains in-frame clones alone and is incomplete. The data contain more than 95,000 clones, 85% to 95% of them singletons. Here the sequenced sample was CD4+ or CD8+ T cells sorted from blood, taken in a trial of the OX40 agonist ivuxolimab. The source is an adult with an advanced solid tumor such as melanoma, head and neck, liver or kidney cancer. CDR3s include the opening cysteine and the closing phenylalanine or tryptophan. The D gene is left open where the match is weak.

. | TRBJ2-7 | TRBV7-2 | CASSLGGNSYEQYF | TGTGCCAGCAGCTTAGGCGGGAACTCCTACGAGCAGTACTTC
. | TRBJ2-7 | TRBV28 | CASRSRVRFPYEQYF | TGTGCCAGCAGGAGCAGGGTTAGGTTCCCCTACGAGCAGTACTTC
. | TRBJ2-5 | TRBV9 | CASSALRREAQETQYF | TGTGCCAGCAGCGCTCTGAGGAGGGAGGCCCAAGAGACCCAGTACTTC
. | TRBJ2-7 | TRBV5-1 | CASSLAVHQPYEQYF | TGCGCCAGCAGCTTGGCGGTGCATCAGCCCTACGAGCAGTACTTC
TRBD1 | TRBJ1-1 | TRBV28 | CASSFSTGQVKAFF | TGTGCCAGCAGTTTCAGCACGGGACAGGTCAAAGCTTTCTTT
TRBD1 | TRBJ1-2 | TRBV14 | CASSQVNRGDYGYTF | TGTGCCAGCAGCCAAGTTAACAGGGGAGACTATGGCTACACCTTC
. | TRBJ1-1 | TRBV18 | CASSPGSNTEAFF | TGTGCCAGCTCACCCGGTTCGAACACTGAAGCTTTCTTT
TRBD2 | TRBJ2-1 | TRBV7-9 | CASSRGLAPYNEQFF | TGTGCCAGCAGTCGGGGACTAGCGCCCTACAATGAGCAGTTCTTC
. | TRBJ2-7 | TRBV6-5 | CASSYAGRAEYEQYF | TGTGCCAGCAGTTACGCTGGCAGGGCGGAATACGAGCAGTACTTC
. | TRBJ2-7 | TRBV18 | CASSPRSPEGNYEQYF | TGTGCCAGCTCACCACGCTCCCCAGAAGGGAACTACGAGCAGTACTTC
TRBD1 | TRBJ1-1 | TRBV7-3 | CASSASGGRMVDTEAFF | TGTGCCAGCAGCGCGTCAGGGGGAAGAATGGTAGACACTGAAGCTTTCTTT
TRBD1 | TRBJ2-7 | TRBV5-1 | CASSTPGTAYEQYF | TGCGCCAGCAGCACACCCGGGACAGCCTACGAGCAGTACTTC
. | TRBJ2-2 | TRBV18 | CASSPPSREWGELFF | TGTGCCAGCTCACCACCCTCCCGGGAGTGGGGGGAGCTGTTTTTT
TRBD2 | TRBJ2-1 | TRBV27 | CASSPLPRTSGSMYNEQFF | TGTGCCAGCAGTCCACTACCCCGGACTAGCGGGAGTATGTACAATGAGCAGTTCTTC
. | TRBJ1-4 | TRBV7-9 | CASTQRATNEKLFF | TGTGCCAGCACCCAGAGGGCAACTAATGAAAAACTGTTTTTT
. | TRBJ1-5 | TRBV28 | CASRSTAGQPQHF | TGTGCCAGCAGGTCCACAGCGGGTCAGCCCCAGCATTTT
. | TRBJ2-7 | TRBV28 | CASSSLAAQGEQYF | TGTGCCAGCAGTTCCCTGGCGGCCCAGGGGGAGCAGTACTTC
. | TRBJ2-1 | TRBV10-3 | CATGAEYNEQFF | TGTGCCACGGGGGCAGAGTACAATGAGCAGTTCTTC
. | TRBJ2-7 | TRBV6-5 | CASSPGGNEQYF | TGTGCCAGCAGTCCGGGTGGGAACGAGCAGTACTTC
TRBD1 | TRBJ2-7 | TRBV5-6 | CASSEPTGRSYEQYF | TGTGCCAGCAGCGAACCGACAGGGCGATCCTACGAGCAGTACTTC
TRBD1 | TRBJ2-7 | TRBV19 | CASSIWDRVDEQYF | TGTGCCAGTAGTATATGGGACAGGGTGGACGAGCAGTACTTC
TRBD1 | TRBJ2-2 | TRBV19 | CASSIWTGANTGELFF | TGTGCCAGTAGTATCTGGACAGGGGCGAACACCGGGGAGCTGTTTTTT
. | TRBJ1-2 | TRBV9 | CASSVGGAEIYGYTF | TGTGCCAGCAGCGTAGGCGGGGCCGAAATCTATGGCTACACCTTC
. | TRBJ1-1 | TRBV5-1 | CASSLAGNTEAFF | TGCGCCAGCAGCTTGGCCGGAAACACTGAAGCTTTCTTT
. | TRBJ1-2 | TRBV7-9 | CASMLDYGYTF | TGTGCCAGCATGCTGGACTATGGCTACACCTTC
TRBD2 | TRBJ2-7 | TRBV5-1 | CASSLGGTSGSNF | TGCGCCAGCAGCTTGGGGGGGACTAGCGGTTCCAACTTC
. | TRBJ2-3 | TRBV27 | CASSLRGSSTDTQYF | TGTGCCAGCAGTTTGAGGGGGTCTAGCACAGATACGCAGTATTTT
. | TRBJ2-7 | TRBV9 | CASSKGPSSYEQYF | TGTGCCAGCTCAAAGGGGCCGAGCTCCTACGAGCAGTACTTC
TRBD1 | TRBJ1-5 | TRBV19 | CASRDRVGNQPQHF | TGTGCCAGTAGGGACAGGGTCGGCAATCAGCCCCAGCATTTT
TRBD2 | TRBJ2-7 | TRBV13 | CASSSWTSVSYEQYF | TGTGCCAGCAGCTCTTGGACTAGCGTCTCCTACGAGCAGTACTTC
. | TRBJ1-4 | TRBV30 | CAWSVTWGSTNEKLFF | TGTGCCTGGAGTGTAACTTGGGGGTCAACTAATGAAAAACTGTTTTTT
TRBD2 | TRBJ2-1 | TRBV11-3 | CASSRTSGSYNEQFF | TGTGCCAGCAGCCGGACTAGCGGCTCCTACAATGAGCAGTTCTTC
. | TRBJ2-5 | TRBV18 | CASSREPTQTQYF | TGTGCCAGCTCACGCGAACCTACACAGACCCAGTACTTC
. | TRBJ1-1 | TRBV19 | CASSMVRMSAFF | TGTGCCAGTAGTATGGTTAGAATGTCGGCTTTCTTT
. | TRBJ1-4 | TRBV2 | CASSEAVATNEKLFF | TGTGCCAGCAGTGAAGCCGTTGCAACTAATGAAAAACTGTTTTTT
TRBD2 | TRBJ2-1 | TRBV11-2 | CASSLTPGGNNEQFF | TGTGCCAGCAGCTTAACACCGGGAGGGAACAATGAGCAGTTCTTC